This TCR beta chain derives from a study of response to subunit inactivated influenza vaccine. TCRdb re-derived calls from the RT-PCR reads in MiXCR, one entry per CDR3 protein. The sample carries around 600,000 distinct CDR3 sequences, about 11% recorded once. There are many counts of this clonotype. V shed 6 bases and J 14 bases; nucleotides not matched to a gene: 7. The CDR3 is 12 residues long. These same data were also listed under a study on T cells expressing NK-cell markers. That study adds: Synthesis of TCR beta cDNA relied on 5'RACE template switching carrying UMIs. The eight sequenced donors comprised seven who were HCMV-seropositive and one who was seronegative. Dominance of the CD3+CD56-NKG2C+ fraction by these clonotypes also held in four donors.

This clonotype was sampled from a man in his forties or fifties who received an inactivated influenza vaccine. The rearrangement links TRBV12-3 or TRBV12-4 to TRBJ2-1; 10 nucleotides agree with TRBD2. Specimen: PBMCs from blood, collected on the day of vaccination. This CDR3 reads CASSLAGASKFF. The DNA of the CDR3 is TGTGCCAGCAGCCTAGCGGGAGCCTCTAAGTTCTTC.